One and the same sample provided the 5 T cell receptor beta chains below, sequenced in a study of blood T cells in healthy people across ages. Next came a second PCR, run for about 7 to 12 cycles, which used a sample-barcoded 5' primer along with a J-beta primer mix. TCRdb used MiXCR to reprocess the 5' RACE reads, holding one entry per CDR3 protein. The data hold 1.5 million to 2 million distinct CDR3 sequences, with less than 50% observed a single time. The sequencing sample was made of blood. The source of these receptors is a woman aged 40 to 50 in good health.

The chain links TRBV15 to TRBJ2-4, with D tentatively TRBD1 or TRBD2 (6 bases each). Trimming removed 0 bases at V and 2 bases at J, with 14 bases between. Germline loops: CDR1 LNHNV, CDR2 YYDKDF (reference sequence). The CDR3 totals 17 residues. The CDR3 DNA reads TGTGCCACCAGCAGAGATGTTTTTGGGGGGCCCAAAAACATTCAGTACTTC. Translating gives CATSRDVFGGPKNIQYF.

The gene calls are TRBV27 and TRBJ2-5; D not resolved. The CDR3 is 14 residues long. V shed 6 bases and J shed 0 bases, with 11 bases lying between them. Germline lookup yields CDR1 MNHEY and CDR2 SMNVEV (reference sequence). The CDR3 region has the DNA TGTGCCAGCAGCTCATGGGAAAACCAAGAGACCCAGTACTTC. It is translated as CASSSWENQETQYF.

The chain employs TRBV2 and TRBJ1-4, with 10 bases aligning to TRBD1. CDR3 length: 18 amino acids. Germline CDR1 and CDR2: SNHLY and FYNNEI. Trimming cost V 5 bases and J 3 bases; bases outside gene matches: 12. CDR3 nucleotide sequence: TGTGCCAGCAGTAAGACAGGGGGCCACGAGAACCCTAATGAAAAACTGTTTTTT. Protein product: CASSKTGGHENPNEKLFF. The full variable domain, with the rest looked up from reference TRBV2 and TRBJ1-4, is EPEVTQTPSHQVTQMGQEVILRCVPISNHLYFYWYRQILGQKVEFLVSFYNNEISEKSEIFDDQFSVERPDGSNFTLKIRSTKLEDSAMYFCASSKTGGHENPNEKLFFGSGTQLSVL.

This clonotype was counted a few times. This chain links TRBV7-2 with TRBJ2-7; D perhaps matches TRBD1 (5 bases). The CDR3 loop spans 16 amino acids. V lost 6 bases and J 3 bases, leaving 21 bases between the germline ends. Germline V gene lookup returns CDR1 SGHTA and CDR2 FQGNSA. The CDR3 loop reads CASSPPFRGFDYEQYF. CDR3 DNA sequence: TGTGCCAGCAGTCCCCCGTTTAGGGGTTTCGACTACGAGCAGTACTTC.

This clonotype appeared a few times. The rearrangement joins TRBV15 to TRBJ2-3, with no clear D. CDR1 and CDR2 (germline): LNHNV, YYDKDF (reference sequence). This CDR3 comprises 14 residues. V was pared by 0 bases and J by 4 bases, with 8 bases between. The CDR3 protein is CATSRDSSPDTQYF. As DNA, the CDR3 is TGTGCCACCAGCAGAGATTCGAGCCCAGATACGCAGTATTTT.